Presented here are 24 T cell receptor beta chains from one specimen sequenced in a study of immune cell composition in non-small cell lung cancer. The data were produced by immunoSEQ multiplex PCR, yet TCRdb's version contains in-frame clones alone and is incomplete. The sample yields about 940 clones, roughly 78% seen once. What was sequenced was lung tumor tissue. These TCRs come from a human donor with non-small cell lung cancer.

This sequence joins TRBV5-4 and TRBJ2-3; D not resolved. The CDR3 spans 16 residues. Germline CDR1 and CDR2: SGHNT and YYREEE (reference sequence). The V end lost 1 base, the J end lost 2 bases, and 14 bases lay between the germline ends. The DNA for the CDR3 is TGTGCCAGCAGCTTGCGGCCGCCACGCTACACAGATACGCAGTATTTT. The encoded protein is CASSLRPPRYTDTQYF.

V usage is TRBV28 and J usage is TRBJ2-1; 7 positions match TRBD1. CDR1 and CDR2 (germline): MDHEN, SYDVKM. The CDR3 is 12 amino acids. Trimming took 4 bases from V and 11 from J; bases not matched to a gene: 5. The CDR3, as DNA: TGTGCCAGCAGTTGGGGACAGAGAAAGCAGTTCTTC. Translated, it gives CASSWGQRKQFF.

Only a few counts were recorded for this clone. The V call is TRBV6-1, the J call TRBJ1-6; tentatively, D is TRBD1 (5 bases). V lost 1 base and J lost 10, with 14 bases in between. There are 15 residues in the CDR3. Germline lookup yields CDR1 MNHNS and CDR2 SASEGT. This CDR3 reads CASSEGGGLESPLHF. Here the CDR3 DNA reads TGTGCCAGCAGTGAAGGGGGGGGTTTAGAATCACCCCTCCACTTT.

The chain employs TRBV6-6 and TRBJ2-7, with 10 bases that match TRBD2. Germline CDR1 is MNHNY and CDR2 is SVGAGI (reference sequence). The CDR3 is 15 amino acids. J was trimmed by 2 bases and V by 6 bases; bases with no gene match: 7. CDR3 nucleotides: TGTGCCAGCAGAACTGGGCTAGCGGGGGCCTACGAGCAGTACTTC. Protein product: CASRTGLAGAYEQYF.

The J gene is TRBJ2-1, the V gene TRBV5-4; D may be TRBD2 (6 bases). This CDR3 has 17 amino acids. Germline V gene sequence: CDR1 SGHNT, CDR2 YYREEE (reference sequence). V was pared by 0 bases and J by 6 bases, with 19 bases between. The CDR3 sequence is CASSLGPLLRGSNEQFF. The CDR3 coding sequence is TGTGCCAGCAGCTTGGGCCCTCTCCTCCGGGGGAGCAATGAGCAGTTCTTC.

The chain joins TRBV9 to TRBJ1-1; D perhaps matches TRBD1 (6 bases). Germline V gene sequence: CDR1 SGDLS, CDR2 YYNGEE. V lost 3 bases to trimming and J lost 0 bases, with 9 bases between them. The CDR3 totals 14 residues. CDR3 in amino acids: CASSADRMNTEAFF. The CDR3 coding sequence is TGTGCCAGCAGCGCCGACAGGATGAACACTGAAGCTTTCTTT. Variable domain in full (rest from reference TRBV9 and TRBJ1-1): DSGVTQTPKHLITATGQRVTLRCSPRSGDLSVYWYQQSLDQGLQFLIQYYNGEERAKGNILERFSAQQFPDLHSELNLSSLELGDSALYFCASSADRMNTEAFFGQGTRLTVV.

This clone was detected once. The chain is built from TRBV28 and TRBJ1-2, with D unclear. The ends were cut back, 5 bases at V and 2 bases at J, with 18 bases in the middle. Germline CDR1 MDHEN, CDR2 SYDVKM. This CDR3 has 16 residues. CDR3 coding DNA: TGTGCCAGCAGTCCTACCTACGGGGAGAGCAACTATGGCTACACCTTC. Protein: CASSPTYGESNYGYTF.

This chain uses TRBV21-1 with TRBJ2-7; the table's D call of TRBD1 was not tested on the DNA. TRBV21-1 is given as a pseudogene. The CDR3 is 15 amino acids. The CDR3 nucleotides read TGTGCCAGCAGTGATAAGGGACAGGGAGGCTACGAGCAGTACTTC. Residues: CASSDKGQGGYEQYF.

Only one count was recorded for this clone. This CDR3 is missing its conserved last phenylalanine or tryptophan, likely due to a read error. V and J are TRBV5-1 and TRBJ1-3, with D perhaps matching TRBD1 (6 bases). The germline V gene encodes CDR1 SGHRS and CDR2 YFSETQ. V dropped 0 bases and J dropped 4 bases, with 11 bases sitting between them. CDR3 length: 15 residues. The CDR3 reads CASSLGTGRGNTIYV. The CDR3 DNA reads TGCGCCAGCAGCTTGGGCACAGGGAGGGGAAACACCATATATGTT.

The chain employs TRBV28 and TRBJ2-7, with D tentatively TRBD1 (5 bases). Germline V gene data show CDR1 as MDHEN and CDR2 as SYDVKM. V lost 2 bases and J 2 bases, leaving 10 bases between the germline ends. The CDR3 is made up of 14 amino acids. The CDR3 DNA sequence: TGTGCCAGCAGTTTACCAGACAGAGCCTACGAGCAGTACTTC. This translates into CASSLPDRAYEQYF.

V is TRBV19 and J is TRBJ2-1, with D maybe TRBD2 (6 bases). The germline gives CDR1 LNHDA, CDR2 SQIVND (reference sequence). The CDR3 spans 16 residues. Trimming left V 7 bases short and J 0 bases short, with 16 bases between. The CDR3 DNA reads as TGTGCCAGTACCCCTCCCGGGGGTAACTCCTACAATGAGCAGTTCTTC. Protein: CASTPPGGNSYNEQFF.

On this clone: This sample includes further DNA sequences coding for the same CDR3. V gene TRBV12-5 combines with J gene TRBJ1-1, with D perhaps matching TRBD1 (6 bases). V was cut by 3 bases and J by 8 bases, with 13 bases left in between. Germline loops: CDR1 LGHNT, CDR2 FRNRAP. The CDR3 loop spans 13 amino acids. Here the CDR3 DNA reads TGTGCTAGTGGTTTAGGGGGGTTGACGGAAGCTTTCTTT. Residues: CASGLGGLTEAFF.

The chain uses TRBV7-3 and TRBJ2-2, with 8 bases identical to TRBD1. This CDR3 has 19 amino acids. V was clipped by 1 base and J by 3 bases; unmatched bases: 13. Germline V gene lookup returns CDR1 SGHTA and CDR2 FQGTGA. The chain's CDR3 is CASSLKTPTGGRHTGELFF. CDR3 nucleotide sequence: TGTGCCAGCAGCTTAAAAACCCCCACAGGGGGGCGTCACACCGGGGAGCTGTTTTTT.

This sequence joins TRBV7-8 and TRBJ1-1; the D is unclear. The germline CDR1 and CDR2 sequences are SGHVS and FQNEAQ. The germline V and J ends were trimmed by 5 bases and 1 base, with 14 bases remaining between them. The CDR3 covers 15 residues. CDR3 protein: CASSPSRPGNTEAFF. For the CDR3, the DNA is TGTGCCAGCAGCCCCTCCCGGCCAGGGAACACTGAAGCTTTCTTT. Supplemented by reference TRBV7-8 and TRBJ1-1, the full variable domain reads GAGVSQSPRYKVAKRGQDVALRCDPISGHVSLFWYQQALGQGPEFLTYFQNEAQLDKSGLPSDRFFAERPEGSVSTLKIQRTQQEDSAVYLCASSPSRPGNTEAFFGQGTRLTVV.

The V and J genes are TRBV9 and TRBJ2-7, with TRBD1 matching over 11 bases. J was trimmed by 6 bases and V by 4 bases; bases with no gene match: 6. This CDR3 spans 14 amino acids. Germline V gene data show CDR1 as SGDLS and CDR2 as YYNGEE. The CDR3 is CASSYRDRGFEQYF. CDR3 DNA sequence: TGTGCCAGCAGCTACCGGGACAGGGGGTTCGAGCAGTACTTC.

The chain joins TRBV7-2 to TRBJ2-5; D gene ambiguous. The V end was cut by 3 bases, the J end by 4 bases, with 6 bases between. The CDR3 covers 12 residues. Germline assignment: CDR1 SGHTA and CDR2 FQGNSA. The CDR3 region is CASSFNGETQYF. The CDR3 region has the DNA TGTGCCAGCAGCTTTAATGGAGAGACCCAGTACTTC.

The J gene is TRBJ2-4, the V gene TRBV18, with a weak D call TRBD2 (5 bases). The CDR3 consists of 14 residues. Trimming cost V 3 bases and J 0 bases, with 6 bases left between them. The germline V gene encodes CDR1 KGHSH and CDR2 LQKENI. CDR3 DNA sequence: TGTGCCAGCTCACCCGGACTAGCCAAAAACATTCAGTACTTC. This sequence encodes CASSPGLAKNIQYF.

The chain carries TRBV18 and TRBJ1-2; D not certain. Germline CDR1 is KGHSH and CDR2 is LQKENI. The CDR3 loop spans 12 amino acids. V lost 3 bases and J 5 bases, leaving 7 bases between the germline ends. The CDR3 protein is CASSPDIYGYTF. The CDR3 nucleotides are TGTGCCAGCTCACCGGATATATATGGCTACACCTTC.

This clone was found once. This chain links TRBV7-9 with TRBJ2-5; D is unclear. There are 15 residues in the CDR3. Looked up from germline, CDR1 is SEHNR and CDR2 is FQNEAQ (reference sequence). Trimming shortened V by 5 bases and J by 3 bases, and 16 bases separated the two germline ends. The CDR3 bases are TGTGCCAGCAGCCCCAAGGGATCAGCGAAAGAGACCCAGTACTTC. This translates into CASSPKGSAKETQYF.

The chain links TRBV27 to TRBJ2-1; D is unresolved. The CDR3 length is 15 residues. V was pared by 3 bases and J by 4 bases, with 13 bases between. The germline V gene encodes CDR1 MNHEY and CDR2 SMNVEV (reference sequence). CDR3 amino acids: CASSFMKGGYNEQFF. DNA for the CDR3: TGTGCCAGCAGTTTTATGAAGGGTGGGTACAATGAGCAGTTCTTC.

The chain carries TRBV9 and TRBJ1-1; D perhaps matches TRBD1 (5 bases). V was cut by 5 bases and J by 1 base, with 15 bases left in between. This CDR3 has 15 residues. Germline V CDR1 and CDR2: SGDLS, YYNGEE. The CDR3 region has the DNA TGTGCCAGCAGTGCCATGTCGGGGGAGAACACTGAAGCTTTCTTT. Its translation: CASSAMSGENTEAFF. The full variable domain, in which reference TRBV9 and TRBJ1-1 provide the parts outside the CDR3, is DSGVTQTPKHLITATGQRVTLRCSPRSGDLSVYWYQQSLDQGLQFLIQYYNGEERAKGNILERFSAQQFPDLHSELNLSSLELGDSALYFCASSAMSGENTEAFFGQGTRLTVV.

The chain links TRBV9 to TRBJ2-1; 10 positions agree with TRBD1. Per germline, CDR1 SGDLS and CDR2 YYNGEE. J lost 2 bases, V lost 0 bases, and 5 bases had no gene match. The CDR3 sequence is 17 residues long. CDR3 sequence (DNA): TGTGCCAGCAGCGTAGGCAGCGGGACAGGGGCCTACAATGAGCAGTTCTTC. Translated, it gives CASSVGSGTGAYNEQFF. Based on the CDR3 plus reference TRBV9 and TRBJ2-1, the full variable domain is DSGVTQTPKHLITATGQRVTLRCSPRSGDLSVYWYQQSLDQGLQFLIQYYNGEERAKGNILERFSAQQFPDLHSELNLSSLELGDSALYFCASSVGSGTGAYNEQFFGPGTRLTVL.

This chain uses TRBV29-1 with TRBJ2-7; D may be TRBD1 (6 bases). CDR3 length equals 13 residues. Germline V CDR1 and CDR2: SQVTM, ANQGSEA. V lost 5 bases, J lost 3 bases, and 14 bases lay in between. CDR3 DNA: TGCAGCGTTTACGGGACACAGGTCTACGAGCAGTACTTC. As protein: CSVYGTQVYEQYF.

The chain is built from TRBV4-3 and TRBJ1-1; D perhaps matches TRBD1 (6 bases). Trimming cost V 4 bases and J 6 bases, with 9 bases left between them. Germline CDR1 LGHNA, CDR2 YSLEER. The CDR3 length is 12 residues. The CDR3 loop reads CASSPGTSEAFF. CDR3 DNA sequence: TGCGCCAGCAGCCCCGGGACATCTGAAGCTTTCTTT.